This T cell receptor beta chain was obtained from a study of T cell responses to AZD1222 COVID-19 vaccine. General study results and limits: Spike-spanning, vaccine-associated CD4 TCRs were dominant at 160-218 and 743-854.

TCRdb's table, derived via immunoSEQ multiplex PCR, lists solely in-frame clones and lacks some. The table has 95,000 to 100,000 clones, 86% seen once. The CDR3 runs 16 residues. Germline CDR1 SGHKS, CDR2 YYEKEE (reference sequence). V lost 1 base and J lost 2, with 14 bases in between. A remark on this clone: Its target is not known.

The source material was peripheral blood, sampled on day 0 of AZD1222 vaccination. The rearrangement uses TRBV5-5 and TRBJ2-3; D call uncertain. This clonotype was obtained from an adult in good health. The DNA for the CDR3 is TGTGCCAGCAGCTTGTATCTAAGGAGTAACACAGATACGCAGTATTTT. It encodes CASSLYLRSNTDTQYF.